The 20 T cell receptor beta chains given below trace back to one sample, sequenced in a study of T cell responses to AZD1222 COVID-19 vaccine. Some clones are missing from TCRdb's copy, which holds only in-frame ones; the method was immunoSEQ multiplex PCR. There are approximately 70,000 clones in the sample; 88% occur only once, and 9% to 10% lies in the top ten. The input for sequencing was peripheral blood, taken 28 days after the second dose of the MenACWY control vaccine. The receptors derive from an adult who received the MenACWY meningococcal vaccine as a control.

This clone was seen only a few times. The chain combines TRBV5-1 with TRBJ2-1; 8 bases align to TRBD2. The J segment lost 5 bases and the V segment lost 4 bases, leaving 11 bases of the junction unmatched. The CDR3 is 16 residues long. From germline, CDR1 is SGHRS and CDR2 YFSETQ. CDR3 loop: CASSTQAGATNNEQFF. The CDR3 bases are TGCGCCAGCAGCACCCAAGCGGGGGCCACTAACAATGAGCAGTTCTTC.

This chain links TRBV3-1 (or the pseudogene TRBV3-2) with TRBJ1-2; D gene unclear. The CDR3 extends over 15 amino acids. CDR1 is LGHDT and CDR2 is YNNKEL in the germline V gene (reference sequence). V shed 5 bases and J shed 5 bases, with 18 bases lying between them. In DNA, the CDR3 is TGTGCCAGCAGCGAAAAATACGGGGAGCCTTATGGCTACACCTTC. It translates to CASSEKYGEPYGYTF.

This chain uses TRBV6-5 with TRBJ1-3, with 7 nucleotides matching TRBD1. The CDR3 extends over 14 amino acids. Germline assignment: CDR1 MNHEY and CDR2 SVGAGI. Losses at the gene ends were 4 bases for V and 2 bases for J; bases not matched to a gene: 2. Here the CDR3 DNA reads TGTGCCAGCAGTTCCGACAGGGCTGGAAACACCATATATTTT. Translating gives CASSSDRAGNTIYF.

About this clone: In the same sample, other DNA sequences code for this CDR3. The V call is TRBV7-3, the J call TRBJ2-3; 8 nucleotides match TRBD2. Losses at the gene ends were 8 bases for V and 6 bases for J; bases not matched to a gene: 13. CDR1 SGHTA and CDR2 FQGTGA come from the germline V gene. This CDR3 is 15 amino acids long. CDR3 region: CASRLGAGGGDTQYF. Here the CDR3 DNA reads TGTGCCAGCCGCCTCGGGGCGGGGGGCGGGGATACGCAGTATTTT.

V usage is TRBV3-1 (or the pseudogene TRBV3-2) and J usage is TRBJ2-7, with D possibly being TRBD1 (6 bases). V was pared by 7 bases and J by 6 bases, with 19 bases between. The V gene's germline CDR1 is LGHDT and CDR2 YNNKEL (reference sequence). The CDR3 runs to 14 residues. CDR3: CASTIGPQGFEQYF. For the CDR3, the DNA is TGTGCCAGCACCATAGGACCACAGGGATTCGAGCAGTACTTC.

The CDR3 bases are TGTGCCAGCTCCGGGGACAGAGGTTACGAGCAGTTCTTC. As protein: CASSGDRGYEQFF. The chain is built from TRBV6-5 and TRBJ2-1; 7 bases align to TRBD1. Germline CDR1 reads MNHEY; CDR2 reads SVGAGI. The CDR3 has 13 residues. The trim removed 8 bases at V and 10 bases at J, leaving 11 bases unmatched.

The chain is built from TRBV15 and TRBJ1-4; 8 nucleotides match TRBD1. Looked up from germline, CDR1 is LNHNV and CDR2 is YYDKDF (reference sequence). The J segment lost 4 bases and the V segment lost 2 bases, leaving 6 bases of the junction unmatched. The CDR3 has 16 residues. This CDR3 reads CATSRRGQGINEKLFF. The CDR3 DNA reads as TGTGCCACCAGCAGACGTGGACAGGGTATTAATGAAAAACTGTTTTTT.

The V call is TRBV11-1, the J call TRBJ1-6, with a tentative D call TRBD1 (6 bases). Looked up from germline, CDR1 is SGHAT and CDR2 is FQDESV (reference sequence). V lost 3 bases and J lost 7, with 7 bases in between. This CDR3 is 13 amino acids long. CDR3 coding DNA: TGTGCCAGCAGCTTTGGACAGAATTCACCCCTCCACTTT. This codes for CASSFGQNSPLHF.

This chain uses TRBV7-9 with TRBJ1-1, with TRBD1 as a possible D gene (5 bases). Germline-derived CDR1 and CDR2 are SEHNR and FQNEAQ (reference sequence). The CDR3 length is 18 residues. Trimming pared 0 bases from V and 0 bases from J, leaving 17 bases between. The CDR3 sequence: CASSLATGGSVVNTEAFF. DNA of the CDR3: TGTGCCAGCAGCTTAGCTACGGGGGGAAGCGTTGTGAACACTGAAGCTTTCTTT.

The chain recombines TRBV25-1 with TRBJ2-1; D is tentatively TRBD1 or TRBD2 (5 bases each). The CDR3 has 16 residues. The V and J ends lost 2 bases and 4 bases respectively, with 15 bases between them. Germline loops: CDR1 MGHDK, CDR2 SYGVNS. CDR3 coding DNA: TGTGCCAGCAGTGAAGTAACAGGTGGGAGATACAATGAGCAGTTCTTC. Translating gives CASSEVTGGRYNEQFF.

The genes are TRBV5-1 and TRBJ2-2; D uncertain. Germline CDR1 and CDR2: SGHRS and YFSETQ. This CDR3 is 17 amino acids long. The V end lost 4 bases, the J end lost 0 bases, and 16 bases lay between the germline ends. Written as DNA, the CDR3 is TGCGCCAGCAGCCCTTACGGTGTCACACCGAACACCGGGGAGCTGTTTTTT. This sequence encodes CASSPYGVTPNTGELFF. The full variable domain, completed using reference TRBV5-1 and TRBJ2-2, is KAGVTQTPRYLIKTRGQQVTLSCSPISGHRSVSWYQQTPGQGLQFLFEYFSETQRNKGNFPGRFSGRQFSNSRSEMNVSTLELGDSALYLCASSPYGVTPNTGELFFGEGSRLTVL.

The chain joins TRBV11-2 to TRBJ2-7; TRBD1 is a possible D gene (5 bases). Trimming left V 0 bases short and J 0 bases short, with 9 bases between. Germline V lookup: CDR1 SGHAT, CDR2 FQNNGV. The CDR3 runs to 15 residues. DNA for the CDR3: TGTGCCAGCAGCTTAGATAGGGGTAGCTCCTACGAGCAGTACTTC. It yields the protein CASSLDRGSSYEQYF.

This clone has more than one count but fewer than ten. The rearrangement joins TRBV2 to TRBJ1-5; 8 nucleotides line up with TRBD1. J was trimmed by 1 base and V by 6 bases; bases with no gene match: 11. Per the germline V gene, CDR1 is SNHLY and CDR2 is FYNNEI. The CDR3 spans 17 residues. Here the CDR3 reads CASRGGTGDWSNQPQHF. CDR3 in DNA: TGTGCCAGCAGGGGCGGGACAGGTGATTGGAGCAATCAGCCCCAGCATTTT.

V usage is TRBV7-9 and J usage is TRBJ1-1; possible D gene TRBD1, 6 bases. The length of the CDR3 is 15 residues. The V and J ends lost 5 bases and 1 base respectively, with 14 bases between them. The germline V gene encodes CDR1 SEHNR and CDR2 FQNEAQ (reference sequence). CDR3 residues: CASSETGSWNTEAFF. CDR3 DNA: TGTGCCAGCAGCGAAACAGGGTCCTGGAACACTGAAGCTTTCTTT.

The gene calls are TRBV4-3 and TRBJ2-1; D possibly corresponds to TRBD1 (8 bases). The CDR3 is 16 amino acids. Per germline, CDR1 LGHNA and CDR2 YSLEER. Between the trimmed V and J ends, which lost 0 bases and 7 bases, there was a span of 16 bases. The CDR3 DNA reads TGCGCCAGCAGCCAAGATCATACAGGGGGGGGGAATGAGCAGTTCTTC. As protein: CASSQDHTGGGNEQFF.

The V call is TRBV19, the J call TRBJ2-2; 7 bases fit TRBD1. Looked up from germline, CDR1 is LNHDA and CDR2 is SQIVND (reference sequence). CDR3 length equals 15 residues. V dropped 4 bases and J dropped 5; count of bases not matched to a gene: 7. The CDR3 protein is CASSSPGGRTGELFF. CDR3 sequence (DNA): TGTGCCAGTAGTAGTCCAGGGGGTCGGACCGGGGAGCTGTTTTTT.

The rearrangement uses TRBV11-1 and TRBJ1-1; a weak D match, TRBD1 (6 bases). Per germline, CDR1 SGHAT and CDR2 FQDESV (reference sequence). This CDR3 spans 14 amino acids. Trimming took 7 bases from V and 1 from J, leaving 13 bases between them. CDR3 DNA sequence: TGTGCCAGCACGAGACAGGTCCCGAACACTGAAGCTTTCTTT. This sequence encodes CASTRQVPNTEAFF.

The chain joins TRBV30 to TRBJ1-5; D is ambiguous. Trimming took off 0 bases at V and 0 bases at J, with 6 bases between the two ends. Germline CDR1 reads GTSNPN; CDR2 reads SVGIG (reference sequence). CDR3 length: 14 residues. CDR3 protein: CAWSVSVSNQPQHF. CDR3 DNA sequence: TGTGCCTGGAGTGTCTCCGTTAGCAATCAGCCCCAGCATTTT. Looking up the rest from reference TRBV30 and TRBJ1-5 gives the full variable domain: SQTIHQWPATLVQPVGSPLSLECTVEGTSNPNLYWYRQAAGRGLQLLFYSVGIGQISSEVPQNLSASRPQDRQFILSSKKLLLSDSGFYLCAWSVSVSNQPQHFGDGTRLSIL.

The chain employs TRBV7-6 and TRBJ2-3, with TRBD2 matching over 7 bases. The CDR3 consists of 15 residues. Germline V CDR1 and CDR2: SGHVS, FNYEAQ. J gave up 2 bases and V 5 bases, and 7 bases lay outside the gene matches. CDR3 sequence reads: CASSTGTTNTDTQYF. CDR3 DNA sequence: TGTGCCAGCAGCACCGGGACTACCAACACAGATACGCAGTATTTT.

The rearrangement uses TRBV6-2 or TRBV6-3 and TRBJ1-2, with a possible D match to TRBD1 (6 bases). Looked up from germline, CDR1 is MNHEY and CDR2 is SVGEGT. The length of the CDR3 is 14 residues. V was shortened by 3 bases and J by 5 bases, with 13 bases between the two germline ends. CDR3 sequence: CASSYGGRGYGYTF. The CDR3 nucleotides are TGTGCCAGCAGTTATGGGGGCCGTGGATATGGCTACACCTTC.